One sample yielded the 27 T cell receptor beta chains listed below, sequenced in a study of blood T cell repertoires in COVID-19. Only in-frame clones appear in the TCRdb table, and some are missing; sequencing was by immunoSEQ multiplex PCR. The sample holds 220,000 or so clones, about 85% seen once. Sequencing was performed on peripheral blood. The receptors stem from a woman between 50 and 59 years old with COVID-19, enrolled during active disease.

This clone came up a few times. The CDR3 region is CASSLELVQWGYTF. Here the CDR3 DNA reads TGTGCCAGCAGCTTGGAGCTGGTACAGTGGGGCTACACCTTC. V is TRBV5-5 and J is TRBJ1-2; no clear D. Trimming took 0 bases from V and 8 from J, leaving 14 bases between them. Germline V gene sequence: CDR1 SGHKS, CDR2 YYEKEE (reference sequence). The CDR3 spans 14 residues.

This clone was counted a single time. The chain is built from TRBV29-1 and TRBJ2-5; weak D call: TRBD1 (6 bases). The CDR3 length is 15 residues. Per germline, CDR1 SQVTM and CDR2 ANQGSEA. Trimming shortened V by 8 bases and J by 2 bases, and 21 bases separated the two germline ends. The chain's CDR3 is CSIPVGGQLQETQYF. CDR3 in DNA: TGCAGCATACCGGTAGGAGGACAGTTACAAGAGACCCAGTACTTC.

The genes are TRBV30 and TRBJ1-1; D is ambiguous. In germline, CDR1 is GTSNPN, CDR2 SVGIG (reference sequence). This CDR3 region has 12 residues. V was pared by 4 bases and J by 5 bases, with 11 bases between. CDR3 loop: CAWKLRRTEAFF. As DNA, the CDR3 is TGTGCCTGGAAGCTTAGGAGAACTGAAGCTTTCTTT.

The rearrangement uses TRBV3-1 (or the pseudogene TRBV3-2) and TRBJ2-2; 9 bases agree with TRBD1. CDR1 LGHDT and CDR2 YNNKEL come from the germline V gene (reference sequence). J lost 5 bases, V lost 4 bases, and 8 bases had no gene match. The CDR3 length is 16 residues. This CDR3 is CASSPMTGGETGELFF. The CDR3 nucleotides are TGTGCCAGCAGCCCTATGACAGGGGGTGAAACCGGGGAGCTGTTTTTT.

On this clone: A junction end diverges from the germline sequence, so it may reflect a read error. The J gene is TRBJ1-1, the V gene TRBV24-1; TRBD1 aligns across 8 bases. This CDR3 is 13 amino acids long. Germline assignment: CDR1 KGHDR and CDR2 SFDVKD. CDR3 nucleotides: TGTGCCGCCAGGACAGGGAAGGACACTGAAGCTTTCTTT. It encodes CAARTGKDTEAFF.

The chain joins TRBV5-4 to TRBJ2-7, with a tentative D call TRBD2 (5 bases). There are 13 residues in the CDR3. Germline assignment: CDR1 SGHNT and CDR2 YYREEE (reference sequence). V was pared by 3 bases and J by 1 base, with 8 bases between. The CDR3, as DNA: TGTGCCAGCAGCTCGGGGAAGTCCTACGAGCAGTACTTC. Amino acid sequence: CASSSGKSYEQYF.

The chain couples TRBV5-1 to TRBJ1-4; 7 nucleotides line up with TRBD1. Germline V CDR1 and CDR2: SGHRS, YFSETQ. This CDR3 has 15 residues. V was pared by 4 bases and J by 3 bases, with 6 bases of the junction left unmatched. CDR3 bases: TGCGCCAGCAGCACTCAAGGGGGCTCTAATGAAAAACTGTTTTTT. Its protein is CASSTQGGSNEKLFF.

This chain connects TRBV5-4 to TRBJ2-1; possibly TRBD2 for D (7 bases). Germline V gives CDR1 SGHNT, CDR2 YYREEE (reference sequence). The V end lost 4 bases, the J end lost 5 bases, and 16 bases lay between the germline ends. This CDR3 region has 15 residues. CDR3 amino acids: CASSQRDTADNEQFF. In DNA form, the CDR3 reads TGTGCCAGCAGCCAGCGGGACACCGCGGACAATGAGCAGTTCTTC.

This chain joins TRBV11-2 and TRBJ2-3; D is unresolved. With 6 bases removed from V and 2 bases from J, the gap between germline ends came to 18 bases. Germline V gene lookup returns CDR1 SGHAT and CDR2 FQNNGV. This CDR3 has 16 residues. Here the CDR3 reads CASSPRRRSPTDTQYF. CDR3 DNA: TGTGCCAGCAGTCCCAGAAGGAGATCACCCACAGATACGCAGTATTTT.

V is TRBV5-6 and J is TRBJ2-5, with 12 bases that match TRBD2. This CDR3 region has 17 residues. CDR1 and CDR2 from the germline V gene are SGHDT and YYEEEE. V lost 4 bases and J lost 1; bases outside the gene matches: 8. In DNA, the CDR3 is TGTGCCAGCAGCCGAGCCGGACTAGCGGGGAGCCAAGAGACCCAGTACTTC. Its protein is CASSRAGLAGSQETQYF.

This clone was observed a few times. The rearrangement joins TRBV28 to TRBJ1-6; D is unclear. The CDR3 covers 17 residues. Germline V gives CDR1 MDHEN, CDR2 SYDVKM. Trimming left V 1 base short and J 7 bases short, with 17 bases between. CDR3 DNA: TGTGCCAGCAGTTTATCTTACTTTCCGACGGGGAATTCACCCCTCCACTTT. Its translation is CASSLSYFPTGNSPLHF.

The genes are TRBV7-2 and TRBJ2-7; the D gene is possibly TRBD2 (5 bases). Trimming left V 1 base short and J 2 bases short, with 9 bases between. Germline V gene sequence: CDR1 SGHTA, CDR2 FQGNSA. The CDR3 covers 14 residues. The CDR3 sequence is CASSLGLGAYEQYV. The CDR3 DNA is TGTGCCAGCAGCTTAGGGTTGGGAGCCTACGAGCAGTACGTC.

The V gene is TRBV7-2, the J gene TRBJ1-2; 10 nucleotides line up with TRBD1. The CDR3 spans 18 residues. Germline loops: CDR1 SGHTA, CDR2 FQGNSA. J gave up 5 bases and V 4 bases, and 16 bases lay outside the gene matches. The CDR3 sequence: CASSSRGPGTGAFYGYTF. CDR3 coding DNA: TGTGCCAGCAGCTCCCGGGGACCCGGGACAGGGGCGTTTTATGGCTACACCTTC.

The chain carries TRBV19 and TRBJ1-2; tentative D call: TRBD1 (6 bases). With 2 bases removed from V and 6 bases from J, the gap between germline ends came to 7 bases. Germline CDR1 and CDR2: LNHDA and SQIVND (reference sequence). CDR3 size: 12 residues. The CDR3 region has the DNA TGTGCCAGTAGTATATCAGGGGATGGCTACACCTTC. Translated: CASSISGDGYTF.

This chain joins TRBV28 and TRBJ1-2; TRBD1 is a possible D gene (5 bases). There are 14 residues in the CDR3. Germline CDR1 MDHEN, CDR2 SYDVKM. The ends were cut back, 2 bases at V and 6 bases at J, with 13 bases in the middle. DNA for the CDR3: TGTGCCAGCAGTTTAAGGCAGGGAATAGATGGCTACACCTTC. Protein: CASSLRQGIDGYTF.

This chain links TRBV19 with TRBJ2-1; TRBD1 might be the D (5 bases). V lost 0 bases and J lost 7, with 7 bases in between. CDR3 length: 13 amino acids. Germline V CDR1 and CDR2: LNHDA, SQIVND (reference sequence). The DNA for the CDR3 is TGTGCCAGTAGTATAGACAAGGGGAATGAGCAGTTCTTC. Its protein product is CASSIDKGNEQFF.

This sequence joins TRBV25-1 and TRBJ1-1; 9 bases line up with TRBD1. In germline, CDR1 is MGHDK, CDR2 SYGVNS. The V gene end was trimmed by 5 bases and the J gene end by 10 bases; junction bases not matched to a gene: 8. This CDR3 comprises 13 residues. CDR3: CASSPGTGSAAFF. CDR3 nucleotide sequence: TGTGCCAGCAGTCCCGGGACAGGGTCCGCAGCTTTCTTT.

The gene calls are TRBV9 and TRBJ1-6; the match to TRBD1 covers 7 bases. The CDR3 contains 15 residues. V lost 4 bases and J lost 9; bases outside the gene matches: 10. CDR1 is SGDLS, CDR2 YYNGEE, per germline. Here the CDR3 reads CASSPRQGWGSPLHF. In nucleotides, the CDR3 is TGTGCCAGCAGCCCCCGACAGGGTTGGGGTTCACCCCTCCACTTT. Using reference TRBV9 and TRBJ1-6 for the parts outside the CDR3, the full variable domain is DSGVTQTPKHLITATGQRVTLRCSPRSGDLSVYWYQQSLDQGLQFLIQYYNGEERAKGNILERFSAQQFPDLHSELNLSSLELGDSALYFCASSPRQGWGSPLHFGNGTRLTVT.

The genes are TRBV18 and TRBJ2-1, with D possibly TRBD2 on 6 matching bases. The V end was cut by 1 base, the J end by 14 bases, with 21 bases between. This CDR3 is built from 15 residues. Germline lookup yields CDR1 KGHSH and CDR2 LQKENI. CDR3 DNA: TGTGCCAGCTCACCACGGGGGGTAAACTGGGAACAGAAGTTCTTC. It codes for CASSPRGVNWEQKFF.

The CDR3 coding sequence is TGTGCCTGGAGCAGGTCTAGCGCCTTTGAGCAGTTCTTC. This encodes CAWSRSSAFEQFF. The J gene is TRBJ2-1, the V gene TRBV30; TRBD2 is a possible D gene (6 bases). The germline V gene has CDR1 GTSNPN and CDR2 SVGIG (reference sequence). The CDR3 sequence is 13 residues long. Between the trimmed V and J ends, which lost 3 bases and 9 bases, there was a span of 15 bases.

In DNA form, the CDR3 reads TGTGCCAGCAGCCCCCTGGTGGTGCTAGCGGGGGGAATCACAGATACGCAGTATTTT. This codes for CASSPLVVLAGGITDTQYF. J is TRBJ2-3 and V is TRBV7-2, with 11 bases that match TRBD2. Trimming cost V 5 bases and J 2 bases; bases outside gene matches: 15. Per the germline V gene, CDR1 is SGHTA and CDR2 is FQGNSA. The CDR3 has 19 amino acids.

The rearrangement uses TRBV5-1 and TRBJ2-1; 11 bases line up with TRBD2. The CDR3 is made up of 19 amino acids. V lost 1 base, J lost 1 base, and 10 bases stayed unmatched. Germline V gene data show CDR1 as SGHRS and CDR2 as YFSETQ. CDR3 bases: TGCGCCAGCAGCTTGAGCGATAGTAGCGGGGGGGCATCCTACAATGAGCAGTTCTTC. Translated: CASSLSDSSGGASYNEQFF.

The CDR3 spells CASSQAMASIMDEQFF. The CDR3 region has the DNA TGTGCCAGCAGCCAAGCAATGGCTAGCATAATGGATGAGCAGTTCTTC. The chain is built from TRBV14 and TRBJ2-1, with a tentative D call TRBD2 (5 bases). Germline V gene data show CDR1 as SGHDN and CDR2 as FVKESK. The CDR3 contains 16 residues. V shed 1 base and J shed 8 bases, with 18 bases lying between them.

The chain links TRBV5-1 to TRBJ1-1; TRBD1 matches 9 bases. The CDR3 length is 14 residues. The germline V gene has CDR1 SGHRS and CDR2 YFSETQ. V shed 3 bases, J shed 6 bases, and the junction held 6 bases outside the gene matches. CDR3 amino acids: CASSSGQGVPEAFF. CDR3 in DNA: TGCGCCAGCAGCTCGGGACAGGGAGTGCCTGAAGCTTTCTTT.

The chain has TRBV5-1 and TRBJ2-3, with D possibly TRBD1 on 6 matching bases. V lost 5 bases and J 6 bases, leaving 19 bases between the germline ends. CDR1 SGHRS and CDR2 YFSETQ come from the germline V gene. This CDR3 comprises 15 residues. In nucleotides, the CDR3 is TGCGCCAGCAGATCGACAGGAACAACAGGGGATACGCAGTATTTT. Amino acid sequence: CASRSTGTTGDTQYF.

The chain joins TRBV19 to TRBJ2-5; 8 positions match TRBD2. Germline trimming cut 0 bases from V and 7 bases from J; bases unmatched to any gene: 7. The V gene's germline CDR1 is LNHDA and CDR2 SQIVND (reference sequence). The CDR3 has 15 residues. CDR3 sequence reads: CASSIDYRGGRTQYF. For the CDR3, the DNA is TGTGCCAGTAGTATAGATTATCGGGGGGGTCGGACCCAGTACTTC.

For the CDR3, the DNA is TGTGCCAGCAGCTTATGGTATGGCTCCGGGGAGCTGTTTTTT. Encoded protein: CASSLWYGSGELFF. This chain connects TRBV7-7 to TRBJ2-2, with D unclear. The CDR3 contains 14 residues. Germline V lookup: CDR1 SSHAT, CDR2 FNYEAQ (reference sequence). V lost 2 bases, J lost 6 bases, and 10 bases lay in between.